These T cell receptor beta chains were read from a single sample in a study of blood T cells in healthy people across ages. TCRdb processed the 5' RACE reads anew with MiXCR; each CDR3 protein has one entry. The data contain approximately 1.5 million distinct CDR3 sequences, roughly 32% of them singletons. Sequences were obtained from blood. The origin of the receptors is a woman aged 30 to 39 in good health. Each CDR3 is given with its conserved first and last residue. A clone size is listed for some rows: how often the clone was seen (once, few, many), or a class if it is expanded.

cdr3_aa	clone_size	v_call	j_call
CSARRQGNIQYF	few	TRBV20-1	TRBJ2-4
CSVGGDSFDTQYF	many	TRBV29-1	TRBJ2-3
CASSKTQAGLGTEAFF	.	TRBV18	TRBJ1-1
CASTEDYSSYNEQFF	.	TRBV6-1	TRBJ2-1
CASRMTRNTDTQYF	.	TRBV6-4	TRBJ2-3
CASSERLSEKLFF	.	TRBV2	TRBJ1-4
CASSLQHRGTVYNEQFF	few	TRBV28	TRBJ2-1
CASSLGVQETQYF	many	TRBV7-2	TRBJ2-5
CASSRQTGGNSPLHF	.	TRBV6-5	TRBJ1-6
CASSQRAGGSVFNEQFF	.	TRBV4-1	TRBJ2-1
CASSPPYGAGVDTQYF	.	TRBV18	TRBJ2-3
CASSGPRDSGRGYTF	.	TRBV7-6	TRBJ1-2
CSARYGGGSNQPQHF	few	TRBV20-1	TRBJ1-5
CAANASGSFADTQYF	.	TRBV10-3	TRBJ2-3
CAWSVRRNYEQYF	few	TRBV30	TRBJ2-7
CASSPEGFRPQHF	.	TRBV7-9	TRBJ1-5
CASSQGVYGSTRDEQFF	.	TRBV4-2	TRBJ2-1
CASSEQDRAIMNTEAFF	few	TRBV2	TRBJ1-1
CASSQETGYRDEQFF	few	TRBV4-1	TRBJ2-1
CASSPSPAGVDTQYF	.	TRBV18	TRBJ2-3
CASSTLGPNYGYTF	few	TRBV27	TRBJ1-2
CSARTSGRYQEAQYF	.	TRBV20-1	TRBJ2-5
CSATGQGGQETQYF	.	TRBV20-1	TRBJ2-5
CASSLTRGYNEQYF	.	TRBV28	.
CASSSLGVNYGYTF	few	TRBV13	TRBJ1-2
CASTRVSSEGYGYTF	.	TRBV2	TRBJ1-2
CASSPPGLSYNEQFF	many	TRBV27	TRBJ2-1
CASRLLRDSFSYEQYF	.	TRBV28	TRBJ2-7
CASSPEGRVTYEQYF	.	TRBV18	TRBJ2-7
CASRFNFFDQPQHF	.	TRBV12-3/TRBV12-4	TRBJ1-5
CSARARPGTGAYEQYF	few	TRBV20-1	TRBJ2-7
CASSAGGRPTGELFF	.	TRBV25-1	TRBJ2-2
CAISARTGILNTEAFF	few	TRBV10-3	TRBJ1-1
CASSDPLTGTNYGYTF	.	TRBV6-2/TRBV6-3	TRBJ1-2
CASSPPRRGYQETQYF	few	TRBV6-2/TRBV6-3	TRBJ2-5
CSVLAGVIYNEQFF	.	TRBV29-1	TRBJ2-1
CASSPSSTSGGTDTQYF	many	TRBV7-9	TRBJ2-3
CASSPGQGFSGYTF	few	TRBV12-3/TRBV12-4	TRBJ1-2
CASSLGRLAVAKNIQYF	.	TRBV5-1	TRBJ2-4
CASSPQTLVTEAFF	.	TRBV6-5	TRBJ1-1
CASSGLSGPDEQFF	.	TRBV5-1	TRBJ2-1
CSARERGQGNTPYF	few	TRBV20-1	TRBJ2-7
CASSLTRGDGYTF	few	TRBV5-1	TRBJ1-2
CASSFPAAAQYF	.	TRBV7-2	TRBJ2-5
CASSLLGPPNYGYTF	.	TRBV5-1	TRBJ1-2
CSAREGVSNEKLFF	.	TRBV20-1	TRBJ1-4
CASSLGQGANGQYF	.	TRBV5-1	TRBJ2-7